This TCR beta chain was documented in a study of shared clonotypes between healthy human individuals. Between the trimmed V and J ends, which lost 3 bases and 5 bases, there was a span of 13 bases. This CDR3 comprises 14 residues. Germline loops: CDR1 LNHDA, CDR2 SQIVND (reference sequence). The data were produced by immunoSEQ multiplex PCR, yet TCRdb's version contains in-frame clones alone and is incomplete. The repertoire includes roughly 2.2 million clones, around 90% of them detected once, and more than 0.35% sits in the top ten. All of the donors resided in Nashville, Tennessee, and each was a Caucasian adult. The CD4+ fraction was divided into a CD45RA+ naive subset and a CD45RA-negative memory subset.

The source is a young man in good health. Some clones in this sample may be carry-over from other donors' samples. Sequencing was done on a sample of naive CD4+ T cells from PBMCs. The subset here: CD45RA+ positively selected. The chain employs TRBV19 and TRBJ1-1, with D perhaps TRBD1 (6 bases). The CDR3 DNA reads TGTGCCAGTAGTATTGGGGGCAGTCGTACTGAAGCTTTCTTT. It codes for CASSIGGSRTEAFF.